Below, 17 T cell receptor beta chains from the same sample are listed, as sequenced in a study of Siglec-9 on CD8 T cells in melanoma. The data were produced by immunoSEQ multiplex PCR, yet TCRdb's version contains in-frame clones alone and is incomplete. The data hold about 36,000 clones, with around 81% observed a single time. The sequencing input was Siglec-9- CD8+ T cells sorted from blood. These receptors were obtained from a human donor in good health.

The chain is built from TRBV25-1 and TRBJ2-3; D call uncertain. The germline V gene encodes CDR1 MGHDK and CDR2 SYGVNS. V was cut by 5 bases and J by 4 bases, with 19 bases left in between. This CDR3 spans 16 amino acids. The CDR3 DNA follows: TGTGCCAGCAGTCGAACCTCCCCCCAAGTGGCAGATACGCAGTATTTT. Protein: CASSRTSPQVADTQYF.

This clone was recorded once. The chain couples TRBV25-1 to TRBJ2-5; D uncertain. Germline lookup yields CDR1 MGHDK and CDR2 SYGVNS. This CDR3 is built from 15 residues. V was trimmed by 1 base and J by 3 bases, leaving 12 bases between them. CDR3 loop: CASSEWQDREETQYF. CDR3 DNA: TGTGCCAGCAGTGAATGGCAGGATAGGGAAGAGACCCAGTACTTC.

The V and J genes are TRBV4-1 and TRBJ1-5, with 7 bases identical to TRBD1. The germline gives CDR1 MGHRA, CDR2 YSYEKL. V was clipped by 3 bases and J by 7 bases; unmatched bases: 9. The CDR3 is 15 residues long. This CDR3 is CASSHHDRADQPQHF. The CDR3 DNA is TGCGCCAGCAGCCACCACGACAGGGCGGACCAGCCCCAGCATTTT.

This sequence joins TRBV7-6 and TRBJ1-1; unclear D gene. V was pared by 2 bases and J by 3 bases, with 10 bases between. This CDR3 is built from 14 residues. In germline, CDR1 is SGHVS, CDR2 FNYEAQ. The CDR3 reads CASSLNLDDTEAFF. CDR3 bases: TGTGCCAGCAGCTTAAATCTGGACGACACTGAAGCTTTCTTT.

This clone was seen more than once but under ten times. The chain is built from TRBV4-2 and TRBJ2-2; 7 nucleotides align to TRBD1. With V trimmed by 4 bases and J by 6 bases, 2 bases remained unmatched. Germline values: CDR1 LGHNA, CDR2 YNFKEQ. This CDR3 has 13 amino acids. The CDR3 loop reads CASSPTGSGELFF. CDR3 DNA sequence: TGTGCCAGCAGCCCGACAGGGTCCGGGGAGCTGTTTTTT.

The chain recombines TRBV28 with TRBJ2-7, with 8 bases aligning to TRBD2. The CDR3 is made up of 14 amino acids. V shed 6 bases, J shed 2 bases, and the junction held 6 bases outside the gene matches. Germline V gene sequence: CDR1 MDHEN, CDR2 SYDVKM. CDR3 sequence reads: CASRPTSETYEQYF. DNA of the CDR3: TGTGCCAGCAGGCCGACTAGCGAGACCTACGAGCAGTACTTC.

This rearrangement joins TRBV7-6 to TRBJ2-3; weak D call: TRBD1 (6 bases). The CDR3 is 12 amino acids. Germline CDR1 and CDR2: SGHVS and FNYEAQ. V lost 2 bases and J lost 10, with 10 bases in between. CDR3 nucleotide sequence: TGTGCCAGCAGCTTAAGCAGGGGCTCGCAGTATTTT. This gives the protein CASSLSRGSQYF.

The rearrangement joins TRBV5-8 to TRBJ1-5; D remains ambiguous. Trimming removed 4 bases at V and 0 bases at J, with 14 bases between. CDR3 length: 16 amino acids. Germline V lookup: CDR1 SGHTS, CDR2 YDEGEE. CDR3 in amino acids: CASSERARHSNQPQHF. CDR3 nucleotide sequence: TGTGCCAGCAGCGAGAGGGCGAGACATAGCAATCAGCCCCAGCATTTT.

The rearrangement joins TRBV13 to TRBJ2-7, with 8 bases aligning to TRBD2. Per germline, CDR1 PRHDT and CDR2 FYEKMQ (reference sequence). J gave up 0 bases and V 5 bases, and 9 bases lay outside the gene matches. The length of the CDR3 is 16 residues. The CDR3 coding sequence is TGTGCCAGCAGCCTGGCCGAGCGGGGGCCCTCCTACGAGCAGTACTTC. Protein: CASSLAERGPSYEQYF.

As DNA, the CDR3 is TGTGCCAGCAGTGGGGACACTGAGGGCAATCAGCCCCAGCATTTT. This encodes CASSGDTEGNQPQHF. The chain recombines TRBV2 with TRBJ1-5, with a weak D call TRBD1 (6 bases). CDR1 and CDR2 from the germline V gene are SNHLY and FYNNEI. This CDR3 has 15 amino acids. V lost 4 bases, J lost 2 bases, and 12 bases lay in between.

The rearrangement joins TRBV27 to TRBJ1-1; no firm D call. This CDR3 is 14 amino acids long. Trimming pared 6 bases from V and 0 bases from J, leaving 11 bases between. Per germline, CDR1 MNHEY and CDR2 SMNVEV (reference sequence). CDR3 residues: CASSPNPLNTEAFF. DNA of the CDR3: TGTGCCAGCAGCCCCAACCCATTGAACACTGAAGCTTTCTTT.

This clone is medium-sized (0.01 to 0.1%). The rearrangement joins TRBV7-2 to TRBJ2-7; a possible D gene is TRBD2 (5 bases). This CDR3 has 15 amino acids. V lost 1 base, J lost 4 bases, and 14 bases lay in between. The germline V gene encodes CDR1 SGHTA and CDR2 FQGNSA. The CDR3 region has the DNA TGTGCCAGCAGCTTAGGGGAGACACCTTTATACGAGCAGTACTTC. Protein product: CASSLGETPLYEQYF. Full variable domain (missing parts from reference TRBV7-2 and TRBJ2-7): GAGVSQSPSNKVTEKGKDVELRCDPISGHTALYWYRQSLGQGLEFLIYFQGNSAPDKSGLPSDRFSAERTGGSVSTLTIQRTQQEDSAVYLCASSLGETPLYEQYFGPGTRLTVT.

The V gene is TRBV7-2, the J gene TRBJ1-5, with a possible D match to TRBD1 (6 bases). Germline values: CDR1 SGHTA, CDR2 FQGNSA. This CDR3 comprises 14 residues. The V end lost 5 bases, the J end lost 7 bases, and 15 bases lay between the germline ends. The CDR3 nucleotides read TGTGCCAGCAGCCCCGGGGAGGGGGGGCAGCCCCAGCATTTT. Translation gives CASSPGEGGQPQHF.

This chain connects TRBV5-6 to TRBJ2-7, with D possibly matching TRBD1 (5 bases). This CDR3 contains 14 residues. The V and J ends lost 3 bases and 2 bases respectively, with 12 bases between them. CDR1 SGHDT and CDR2 YYEEEE come from the germline V gene. CDR3 in amino acids: CASSSRDSPYEQYF. In DNA form, the CDR3 reads TGTGCCAGCAGCTCAAGAGACAGCCCCTACGAGCAGTACTTC.

V is TRBV19 and J is TRBJ1-6; no firm D call. The CDR3 has 13 residues. The germline V gene has CDR1 LNHDA and CDR2 SQIVND (reference sequence). Trimming removed 3 bases from V and 10 bases from J, with 10 bases in between. CDR3 DNA sequence: TGTGCCAGTAGTATGGAACCTGACTCACCCCTCCACTTT. This sequence encodes CASSMEPDSPLHF.

Only one count was recorded for this clone. V and J are TRBV19 and TRBJ2-7, with D hard to call. CDR1 and CDR2 (germline): LNHDA, SQIVND (reference sequence). V gave up 3 bases and J gave up 3 bases, with 12 bases separating them. This CDR3 has 14 residues. CDR3 sequence reads: CASSISGGNYEQYF. The CDR3 nucleotides read TGTGCCAGTAGTATCTCTGGTGGGAACTACGAGCAGTACTTC.

The chain carries TRBV5-4 and TRBJ2-5; D is unresolved. The CDR3 covers 13 residues. CDR1 and CDR2 (germline): SGHNT, YYREEE (reference sequence). V was clipped by 6 bases and J by 5 bases, with 14 bases between them. The CDR3 DNA reads as TGTGCCAGCACCTCGCCGCCTGAGGAGACCCAGTACTTC. Residues: CASTSPPEETQYF.